The present T cell receptor (beta chain) was sequenced within a study of T cell responses to AZD1222 COVID-19 vaccine. Overall study results and limits: Baseline seropositivity occurred in only a handful of AZD1222 recipients. Donor demographics were predominantly white British with a female majority; clonal diversity may be underestimated.

Libraries were prepared by immunoSEQ multiplex PCR; TCRdb keeps only in-frame clonotypes and omits some of them. Of approximately 210,000 clones in the sample, roughly 94% are singletons; the top ten hold around 1.7%. Notes on this clone: The antigen remains unidentified.

The source is an adult who received the MenACWY meningococcal vaccine as a control. Sample: peripheral blood, taken 28 days after the second dose of the MenACWY control vaccine.

The CDR3 DNA is TGTGCCAGCAGCTCCAAAGACAGGAACACTGAAGCTTTCTTT. The encoded protein is CASSSKDRNTEAFF. V is TRBV5-6 and J is TRBJ1-1, with a possible D match to TRBD1 (5 bases). This CDR3 is built from 14 residues. With 3 bases removed from V and 1 base from J, the gap between germline ends came to 10 bases. Germline loops: CDR1 SGHDT, CDR2 YYEEEE.